This T cell receptor (beta chain) derives from a study of regulatory T cells in long-lasting Graves disease. Regarding time point: newly diagnosed GD, antithyroid drugs for less than 3 months. Extracted RNA from PBMCs served as the source of the TCR library. Libraries of TCR beta came from iRepertoire HTBI primers plus Arm-PCR of CDR3 regions. MiXCR, run by TCRdb on the multiplex PCR reads, gives a single entry per CDR3 protein. This table has some 250,000 distinct CDR3 sequences, approximately 18% appearing once. The CDR3 is 13 amino acids. Between the trimmed V and J ends, which lost 3 bases and 2 bases, there was a span of 8 bases. This sample also belongs to another study, concerning T cells in Graves' hyperthyroidism and ophthalmopathy.

The sample in question was peripheral blood mononuclear cells (PBMCs), obtained at new diagnosis, from a patient treated with antithyroid drugs. This TCR was recovered from a woman in her 30s with Graves disease. J is TRBJ2-7 and V is TRBV12-3 or TRBV12-4; D possibly corresponds to TRBD1 (5 bases). The CDR3 DNA reads TGTGCCAGCAGTTTGGACATCGCCTACGAGCAGTACTTC. It encodes CASSLDIAYEQYF.